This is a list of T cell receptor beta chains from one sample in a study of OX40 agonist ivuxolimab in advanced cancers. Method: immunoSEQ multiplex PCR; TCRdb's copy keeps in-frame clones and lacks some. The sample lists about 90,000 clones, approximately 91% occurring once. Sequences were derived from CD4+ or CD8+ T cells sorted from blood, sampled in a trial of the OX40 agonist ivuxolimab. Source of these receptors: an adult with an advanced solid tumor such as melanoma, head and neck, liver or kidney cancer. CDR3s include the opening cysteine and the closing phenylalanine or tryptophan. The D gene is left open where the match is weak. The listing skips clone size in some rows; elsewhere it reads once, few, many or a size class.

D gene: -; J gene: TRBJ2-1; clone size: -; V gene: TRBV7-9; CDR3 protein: CASSQDLGTTSSYNEQFF; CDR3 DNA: TGTGCCAGCAGCCAAGACCTGGGGACCACTAGCTCCTACAATGAGCAGTTCTTC
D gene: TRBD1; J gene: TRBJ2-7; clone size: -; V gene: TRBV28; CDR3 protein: CASLQTGGGYEQYF; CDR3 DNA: TGTGCCAGCCTTCAGACAGGGGGCGGGTACGAGCAGTACTTC
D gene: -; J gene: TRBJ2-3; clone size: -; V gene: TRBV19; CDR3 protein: CASTSRTSTDTQYF; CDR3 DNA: TGTGCCAGCACTAGCAGAACTAGCACAGATACGCAGTATTTT
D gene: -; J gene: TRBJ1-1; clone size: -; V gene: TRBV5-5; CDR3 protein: CASSLMNTEAFF; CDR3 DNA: TGTGCCAGCAGCTTGATGAACACTGAAGCTTTCTTT
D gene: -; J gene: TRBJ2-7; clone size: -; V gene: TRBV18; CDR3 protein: CASSSLDSSYEQYF; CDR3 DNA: TGTGCCAGCTCATCCCTTGACAGCTCCTACGAGCAGTACTTC
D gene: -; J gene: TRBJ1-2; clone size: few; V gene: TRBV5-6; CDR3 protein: CASSLGYGYTF; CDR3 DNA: TGTGCCAGCAGCTTAGGGTATGGCTACACCTTC
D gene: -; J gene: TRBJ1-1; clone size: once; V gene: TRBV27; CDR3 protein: CASRNRLGITEAFF; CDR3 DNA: TGTGCCAGCAGGAATAGACTGGGGATCACTGAAGCTTTCTTT
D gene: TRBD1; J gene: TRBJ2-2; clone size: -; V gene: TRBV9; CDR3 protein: CASSVEGGKNTGELFF; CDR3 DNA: TGTGCCAGCAGCGTAGAAGGGGGCAAGAACACCGGGGAGCTGTTTTTT
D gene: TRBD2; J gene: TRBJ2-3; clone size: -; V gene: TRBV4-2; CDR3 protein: CASSQTGLAELSTDTQYF; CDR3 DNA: TGTGCCAGCAGCCAAACGGGACTAGCGGAGCTAAGCACAGATACGCAGTATTTT
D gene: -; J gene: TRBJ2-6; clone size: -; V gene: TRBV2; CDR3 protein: CASSTSSGANVLTF; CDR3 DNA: TGTGCCAGCAGTACGAGCTCTGGGGCCAACGTCCTGACTTTC
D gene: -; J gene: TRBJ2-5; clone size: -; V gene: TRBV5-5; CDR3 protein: CASTPGWGLPETQYF; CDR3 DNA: TGTGCCAGCACCCCTGGGTGGGGGCTCCCGGAGACCCAGTACTTC
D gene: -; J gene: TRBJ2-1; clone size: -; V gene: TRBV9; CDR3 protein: CASSYDTRGNEQFF; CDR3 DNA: TGTGCCAGCAGCTATGACACAAGGGGTAATGAGCAGTTCTTC
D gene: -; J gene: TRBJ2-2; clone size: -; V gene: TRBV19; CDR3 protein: CASSPNERPTGELFF; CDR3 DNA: TGTGCCAGTAGTCCTAATGAGAGACCCACCGGGGAGCTGTTTTTT
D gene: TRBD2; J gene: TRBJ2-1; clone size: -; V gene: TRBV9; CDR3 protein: CASSVPLAGGSNEQFF; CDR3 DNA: TGTGCCAGCAGCGTCCCCCTAGCGGGAGGGTCAAATGAGCAGTTCTTC
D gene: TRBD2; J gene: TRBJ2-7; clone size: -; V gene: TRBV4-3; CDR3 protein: CASSQGVAGTYEQYF; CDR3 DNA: TGCGCCAGCAGCCAAGGGGTAGCGGGGACCTACGAGCAGTACTTC
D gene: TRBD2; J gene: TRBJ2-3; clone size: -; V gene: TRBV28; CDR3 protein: CASSLPLAGVDTQYF; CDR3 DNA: TGTGCCAGCAGTTTGCCACTAGCGGGAGTAGATACGCAGTATTTT
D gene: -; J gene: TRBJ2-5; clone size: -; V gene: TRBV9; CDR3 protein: CASSVNPERETQYF; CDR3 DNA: TGTGCCAGCAGCGTCAATCCAGAGCGAGAGACCCAGTACTTC
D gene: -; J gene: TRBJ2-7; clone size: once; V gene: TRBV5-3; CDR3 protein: CARSCGAPGVAYEQYF; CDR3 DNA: TGTGCCAGAAGCTGTGGGGCCCCAGGGGTAGCCTACGAGCAGTACTTC
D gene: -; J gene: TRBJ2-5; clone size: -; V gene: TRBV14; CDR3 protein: CASSQVRGPQETQYF; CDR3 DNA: TGTGCCAGCAGCCAAGTTCGGGGGCCCCAAGAGACCCAGTACTTC
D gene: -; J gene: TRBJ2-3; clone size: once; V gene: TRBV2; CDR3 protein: CASSGLVTTDTQYF; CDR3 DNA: TGTGCCAGCAGTGGACTAGTGACGACAGATACGCAGTATTTT
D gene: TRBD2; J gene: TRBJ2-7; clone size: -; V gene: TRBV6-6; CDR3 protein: CASSWGGEQYF; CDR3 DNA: TGTGCCAGCAGTTGGGGGGGAGAGCAGTACTTC
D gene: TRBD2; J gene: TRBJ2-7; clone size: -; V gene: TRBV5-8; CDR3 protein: CASSFLSGSLLGRSGEQYF; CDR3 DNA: TGTGCCAGCAGCTTTCTCAGCGGGAGTCTTCTGGGTAGATCTGGCGAGCAGTACTTC
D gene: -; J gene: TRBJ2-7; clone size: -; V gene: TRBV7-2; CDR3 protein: CASSLSPVGSYEQYF; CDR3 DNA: TGTGCCAGCAGCTTGTCCCCGGTGGGCTCCTACGAGCAGTACTTC
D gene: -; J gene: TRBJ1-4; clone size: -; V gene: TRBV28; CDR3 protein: CASSFPTRGEYNEKLFF; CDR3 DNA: TGTGCCAGCAGTTTTCCCACTCGGGGGGAATACAATGAAAAACTGTTTTTT
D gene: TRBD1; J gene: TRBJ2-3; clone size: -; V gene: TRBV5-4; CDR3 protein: CASSLGQGDTQYF; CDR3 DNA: TGTGCCAGCAGCTTGGGACAGGGAGATACGCAGTATTTT
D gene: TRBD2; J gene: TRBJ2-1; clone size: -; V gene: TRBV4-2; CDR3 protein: CASSQSRTRREGEQFF; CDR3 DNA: TGTGCCAGCAGCCAAAGTCGGACAAGAAGGGAGGGTGAGCAGTTCTTC
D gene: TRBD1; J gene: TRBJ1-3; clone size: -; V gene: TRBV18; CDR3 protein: CASSPTGTGGGSGNTIYF; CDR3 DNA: TGTGCCAGCTCACCAACCGGGACAGGGGGAGGCTCTGGAAACACCATATATTTT
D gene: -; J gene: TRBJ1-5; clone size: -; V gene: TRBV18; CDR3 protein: CASSIGGINQPQHF; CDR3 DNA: TGTGCCAGCTCAATAGGGGGTATAAATCAGCCCCAGCATTTT